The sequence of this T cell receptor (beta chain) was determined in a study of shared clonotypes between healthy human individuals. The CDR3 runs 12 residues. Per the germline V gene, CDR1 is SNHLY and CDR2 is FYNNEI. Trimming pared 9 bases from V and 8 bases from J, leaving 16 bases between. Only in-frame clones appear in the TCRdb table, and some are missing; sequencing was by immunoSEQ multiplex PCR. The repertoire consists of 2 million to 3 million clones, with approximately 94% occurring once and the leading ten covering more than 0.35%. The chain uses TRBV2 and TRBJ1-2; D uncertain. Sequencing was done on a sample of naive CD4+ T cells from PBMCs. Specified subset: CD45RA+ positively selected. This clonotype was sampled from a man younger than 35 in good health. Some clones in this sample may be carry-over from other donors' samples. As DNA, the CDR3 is TGTGCCAGAGGAAGGGAGGGAGGCGGCTACACCTTC. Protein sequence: CARGREGGGYTF.